This T cell receptor beta chain is drawn from a study of technical replicates of blood from a few donors (TCRdb year 2017). According to the germline V gene, CDR1 reads SGHAT and CDR2 reads FQNNGV. Measured from the cysteine to the phenylalanine, the CDR3 is 15 residues long. Only the CDR3 portion is preserved as DNA: 45 bases, with reading frame beginning at the first base. V is shortened by 0 bases, J by 5 bases, and the region joining them spans 14 bases. Libraries were built with the immunoSEQ multiplex PCR assay. Sourced from immuneACCESS, this table was stored by TCRdb with only in-frame sequences that have V and J called. A share of the clones is absent; for the studies checked, an unresolved V gene accounts for under half, and the remainder has no known explanation. The sample table contains 12,000 or so clones; only one count was recorded for roughly 93% of them. The top ten clones comprise 9.1% of the sample.

A remark on this clone: The clone's antigen remains unknown. No base-level quality is on record; no much larger clone is a single base apart.

The sample was PBMCs. The chain is assembled from TRBV11-2 and TRBJ2-7; the D gene is not confidently resolved. The TCR originated in a human donor in good health. Read as DNA, the sequence is TGTGCCAGCAGCTTAGATCTCGGCTCTGAGGACGAGCAGTACTTC. It translates as CASSLDLGSEDEQYF.